One and the same sample provided the 5 T cell receptor beta chains below, sequenced in a study of T cells after yellow fever vaccination. One entry per CDR3 protein, called by TCRdb with MiXCR from the 5' RACE reads. This sample has some 300,000 distinct CDR3 sequences, with 7% to 9% found just once. Material: PBMCs, obtained approximately 47 days after the first yellow fever vaccination. Source of these receptors: a man younger than 35 who received the YFV17D yellow fever vaccine.

This clonotype was picked up a small number of times. The chain joins TRBV12-3 or TRBV12-4 to TRBJ2-2, with D perhaps TRBD2 (6 bases). The CDR3 has 15 amino acids. Trimming took 7 bases from V and 0 from J, leaving 12 bases between them. In nucleotides, the CDR3 is TGTGCCAGCACCTGGGGGGACGCGAACACCGGGGAGCTGTTTTTT. Protein: CASTWGDANTGELFF.

The CDR3 reads CASSSPPKLWEKLFF. In DNA form, the CDR3 reads TGTGCCAGCAGCTCGCCCCCTAAACTTTGGGAAAAACTGTTTTTT. This chain uses TRBV4-2 with TRBJ1-4; D call uncertain. The germline gives CDR1 LGHNA, CDR2 YNFKEQ. V lost 5 bases, J lost 8 bases, and 18 bases lay in between. This CDR3 has 15 residues.

This clonotype has only a few counts. V and J are TRBV19 and TRBJ2-1, with D possibly TRBD2 on 5 matching bases. V was cut by 0 bases and J by 7 bases, with 7 bases left in between. From germline, CDR1 is LNHDA and CDR2 SQIVND (reference sequence). The CDR3 is made up of 13 amino acids. The CDR3 reads CASSIEGRNEQFF. The CDR3 region has the DNA TGTGCCAGTAGTATAGAGGGGAGAAATGAGCAGTTCTTC.

In its sample, this clonotype was seen a few times. The chain couples TRBV9 to TRBJ2-6; 7 bases map to TRBD1. CDR3 length: 18 amino acids. Per germline, CDR1 SGDLS and CDR2 YYNGEE. The trim removed 4 bases at V and 1 base at J, leaving 11 bases unmatched. This chain's CDR3 is CASSPRQGVTSGANVLTF. The CDR3 bases are TGTGCCAGCAGCCCCCGACAGGGAGTCACTTCTGGGGCCAACGTCCTGACTTTC.

This clonotype was counted between two and nine times. The gene calls are TRBV29-1 and TRBJ2-1; tentatively, D is TRBD2 (5 bases). CDR1 is SQVTM, CDR2 ANQGSEA, per germline. The CDR3 sequence is 12 residues long. The germline V and J ends were trimmed by 7 bases and 0 bases, with 7 bases remaining between them. As DNA, the CDR3 is TGCAGCGGAGGGAGCTCCTACAATGAGCAGTTCTTC. It codes for CSGGSSYNEQFF.